The rows below give T cell receptor beta chains drawn from one sample of a study of cytomegalovirus exposure and HLA in healthy donors. Sequencing was performed with immunoSEQ multiplex PCR; in TCRdb, only in-frame clones are kept and a portion is missing. The repertoire holds 90,000 to 100,000 clones, with roughly 80% as singletons. Sequencing was done on a sample of PBMCs. These TCRs come from a woman in her sixties or seventies in good health and CMV-seronegative. Each CDR3 is given with its conserved first and last residue. D genes are given only for firm matches. The listing skips clone size in some rows; elsewhere it reads once, few, many or a size class.

J gene,clone size,V gene,D gene,CDR3 DNA,CDR3 protein
TRBJ2-1,-,TRBV18,-,TGTGCCAGCTCACCATTCCCTTGGCGGGAAAATTCGCCCTACAATGAGCAGTTCTTC,CASSPFPWRENSPYNEQFF
TRBJ2-7,-,TRBV27,TRBD2,TGTGCCAGCAGTTCAAGCGGGAGAGGCTACGAGCAGTACTTC,CASSSSGRGYEQYF
TRBJ1-6,few,TRBV4-3,-,TGCGCCAGCAGCCAAGTGTCACAGTATAATTCACCCCTCCACTTT,CASSQVSQYNSPLHF
TRBJ2-7,once,TRBV5-1,TRBD1,TGCGCCAGCAGCTTGGGTTCGGGACAGGGAAATTCGGGCGAGCAGTACTTC,CASSLGSGQGNSGEQYF
TRBJ2-5,-,TRBV9,TRBD2,TGTGCCAGCAGCGTAATAGCGGGAGCCGGTGAGACCCAGTACTTC,CASSVIAGAGETQYF
TRBJ2-7,few,TRBV6-6,TRBD1,TGTGCCAGCAGGCTACGGGACAGTTCCTACGAGCAGTACTTC,CASRLRDSSYEQYF
TRBJ2-3,-,TRBV6-6,TRBD1,TGTGCCAGCAGCACCCGGGACAGGGTTACAGATACGCAGTATTTT,CASSTRDRVTDTQYF
TRBJ2-5,few,TRBV18,TRBD2,TGTGCCAGCTCGCTAGGGACTAGCGGGAGTCTAGGAGAGACCCAGTACTTC,CASSLGTSGSLGETQYF
TRBJ1-1,few,TRBV27,-,TGTGCCAGCAGTTTATTTTCAGGGGCCAACACTGAAGCTTTCTTT,CASSLFSGANTEAFF
TRBJ2-1,-,TRBV7-9,TRBD2,TGTGCCAGCAGCTCGTACACTAGCGGGGCGACGCGTTACAATGAGCAGTTCTTC,CASSSYTSGATRYNEQFF